A single sample is the source of the 32 T cell receptor beta chains below, sequenced in a study of blood T cell repertoires in COVID-19. Produced via immunoSEQ multiplex PCR; TCRdb's table is partial and in-frame only. This sample carries around 87,000 clones, about nine tenths of them seen once, and the ten largest clones take about 1.5%. Sequenced material: peripheral blood. The receptors come from a human donor with active COVID-19. The donor label of this sample is uncertain.

The V call is TRBV15, the J call TRBJ2-5; D is perhaps TRBD1 (6 bases). CDR1 is LNHNV, CDR2 YYDKDF, per germline (reference sequence). Between the trimmed V and J ends, which lost 1 base and 4 bases, there was a span of 7 bases. The CDR3 consists of 13 residues. The CDR3 here is CATSRGGGETQYF. The CDR3 DNA is TGTGCCACCAGCAGAGGAGGGGGAGAGACCCAGTACTTC.

The gene calls are TRBV5-1 and TRBJ2-3, with 7 bases aligning to TRBD1. Germline CDR1 and CDR2: SGHRS and YFSETQ. There are 14 residues in the CDR3. The junction had 7 bases not matched to a gene; V was cut back by 4 bases and J by 5 bases. CDR3 region: CASSRDRDRDTQYF. In nucleotides, the CDR3 is TGCGCCAGCAGCCGAGACAGGGACCGAGATACGCAGTATTTT.

The CDR3 DNA sequence: TGTGCCAGAAGCTTAGAGGGAGGGCGGCCTTACCTACCAGAGACCCAGTACTTC. It yields the protein CARSLEGGRPYLPETQYF. V usage is TRBV7-5 and J usage is TRBJ2-5; TRBD2 is taken as the D call from the table, unchecked against the DNA. TRBV7-5 is classified as a pseudogene. The CDR3 spans 18 residues.

The rearrangement links TRBV15 to TRBJ1-1; TRBD1 agrees at 9 bases. Germline V gene sequence: CDR1 LNHNV, CDR2 YYDKDF (reference sequence). The J segment lost 2 bases and the V segment lost 0 bases, leaving 4 bases of the junction unmatched. The CDR3 spans 16 residues. CDR3 coding DNA: TGTGCCACCAGCAGAGACGCGGGACAGGGAAACACTGAAGCTTTCTTT. This encodes CATSRDAGQGNTEAFF.

The V call is TRBV18, the J call TRBJ2-1; TRBD1 matches at 7 bases. CDR3 length equals 15 residues. Germline V gene lookup returns CDR1 KGHSH and CDR2 LQKENI. V gave up 3 bases and J gave up 4 bases; unmatched junction bases: 6. CDR3 sequence: CASSPPDRSYNEQFF. In nucleotides, the CDR3 is TGTGCCAGCTCACCCCCGGACAGGTCGTACAATGAGCAGTTCTTC.

This sequence joins TRBV4-3 and TRBJ1-6; TRBD1 matches 9 bases. The CDR3 sequence is 15 residues long. The V segment lost 6 bases and the J segment 7 bases; nucleotides outside the gene matches: 7. Germline CDR1 is LGHNA and CDR2 is YSLEER. CDR3 bases: TGCGCCAGCAGTAACGACAGGGGGGGAAATTCACCCCTCCACTTT. Residues: CASSNDRGGNSPLHF.

This chain links TRBV19 with TRBJ2-5, with 12 bases lining up with TRBD2. V was clipped by 4 bases and J by 5 bases; unmatched bases: 8. The length of the CDR3 is 16 residues. Germline V lookup: CDR1 LNHDA, CDR2 SQIVND (reference sequence). Written as DNA, the CDR3 is TGTGCCAGTAGTAACAGACTAGCGGGGGATGGGGAGACCCAGTACTTC. As protein: CASSNRLAGDGETQYF. Full variable domain (outside the CDR3, taken from reference TRBV19 and TRBJ2-5): DGGITQSPKYLFRKEGQNVTLSCEQNLNHDAMYWYRQDPGQGLRLIYYSQIVNDFQKGDIAEGYSVSREKKESFPLTVTSAQKNPTAFYLCASSNRLAGDGETQYFGPGTRLLVL.

This chain links TRBV6-2 or TRBV6-3 with TRBJ2-3; 9 positions match TRBD1. The V gene's germline CDR1 is MNHEY and CDR2 SVGEGT. The CDR3 contains 14 residues. The V gene end was trimmed by 2 bases and the J gene end by 9 bases; junction bases not matched to a gene: 6. As DNA, the CDR3 is TGTGCCAGCAGTTACCAGCGACAGGGGGTGACGCAGTATTTT. Translated, it gives CASSYQRQGVTQYF.

The J gene is TRBJ1-4, the V gene TRBV10-3; unclear D gene. The CDR3 loop spans 12 amino acids. Germline V lookup: CDR1 ENHRY, CDR2 SYGVKD. Trimming took 5 bases from V and 12 from J, leaving 13 bases between them. This chain's CDR3 is CAISSFSSELFF. The CDR3 DNA reads TGTGCCATCAGTAGTTTCTCTTCGGAACTGTTTTTT.

The genes are TRBV3-1 (or the pseudogene TRBV3-2) and TRBJ2-7; 9 positions agree with TRBD2. The CDR3 covers 13 residues. The junction had 4 bases not matched to a gene; V was cut back by 4 bases and J by 6 bases. Germline V CDR1 and CDR2: LGHDT, YNNKEL (reference sequence). DNA for the CDR3: TGTGCCAGCAGCCCGGGACTAGCAGGCGAGCAGTACTTC. This codes for CASSPGLAGEQYF.

This chain joins TRBV11-1 and TRBJ1-1; 9 bases line up with TRBD1. CDR1 and CDR2 (germline): SGHAT, FQDESV (reference sequence). With V trimmed by 5 bases and J by 6 bases, 4 bases remained unmatched. The CDR3 has 13 residues. As DNA, the CDR3 is TGTGCCAGCAGCAAGGGACAGGGATCTGAAGCTTTCTTT. Residues: CASSKGQGSEAFF. Full variable domain (remainder filled in from reference TRBV11-1 and TRBJ1-1): EAEVAQSPRYKITEKSQAVAFWCDPISGHATLYWYRQILGQGPELLVQFQDESVVDDSQLPKDRFSAERLKGVDSTLKIQPAELGDSAMYLCASSKGQGSEAFFGQGTRLTVV.

In this sample, this clone turned up once. The chain combines TRBV7-8 with TRBJ1-3; 7 nucleotides agree with TRBD1. V lost 5 bases and J lost 2; bases outside the gene matches: 9. CDR3 length: 16 residues. Germline CDR1 SGHVS, CDR2 FQNEAQ. As DNA, the CDR3 is TGTGCCAGCAGCGCGCGGCAGGGGGGTCCTGGAAACACCATATATTTT. Residues: CASSARQGGPGNTIYF. Looking up the rest from reference TRBV7-8 and TRBJ1-3 gives the full variable domain: GAGVSQSPRYKVAKRGQDVALRCDPISGHVSLFWYQQALGQGPEFLTYFQNEAQLDKSGLPSDRFFAERPEGSVSTLKIQRTQQEDSAVYLCASSARQGGPGNTIYFGEGSWLTVV.

The gene calls are TRBV6-2 or TRBV6-3 and TRBJ2-7; D not resolved. The CDR3 loop spans 13 amino acids. Trimming cost V 4 bases and J 0 bases, with 7 bases left between them. Germline lookup yields CDR1 MNHEY and CDR2 SVGEGT. The CDR3 DNA reads TGTGCCAGCAGTTCGGCGGACTCCTACGAGCAGTACTTC. The encoded protein is CASSSADSYEQYF.

The chain uses TRBV7-2 and TRBJ2-7; TRBD1 matches at 9 bases. V was clipped by 5 bases and J by 3 bases; unmatched bases: 5. In germline, CDR1 is SGHTA, CDR2 FQGNSA. This CDR3 contains 14 residues. CDR3 protein: CASSTGTGLYEQYF. The CDR3 region has the DNA TGTGCCAGCAGCACCGGGACAGGGCTCTACGAGCAGTACTTC.

The V call is TRBV5-1, the J call TRBJ1-6, with 7 bases fitting TRBD1. The CDR3 has 18 residues. The V and J ends lost 2 bases and 6 bases, in that order; junction bases with no gene match: 14. Germline V lookup: CDR1 SGHRS, CDR2 YFSETQ. CDR3 sequence reads: CASSLLTGVGGTNSPLHF. The CDR3 DNA is TGCGCCAGCAGCTTACTAACAGGGGTCGGGGGTACTAATTCACCCCTCCACTTT.

This clone was counted between two and nine times. The rearrangement uses TRBV30 and TRBJ1-2, with TRBD1 as a possible D gene (6 bases). From germline, CDR1 is GTSNPN and CDR2 SVGIG (reference sequence). Trimming took off 2 bases at V and 8 bases at J, with 15 bases between the two ends. CDR3 size: 13 residues. CDR3: CAWSSPGVQGYTF. For the CDR3, the DNA is TGTGCCTGGAGTTCTCCAGGGGTACAAGGCTACACCTTC.

The V gene is TRBV15, the J gene TRBJ1-5, with D perhaps TRBD1 (5 bases). This CDR3 spans 13 amino acids. Germline V gene sequence: CDR1 LNHNV, CDR2 YYDKDF (reference sequence). Trimming took off 0 bases at V and 9 bases at J, with 9 bases between the two ends. Written as DNA, the CDR3 is TGTGCCACCAGCAGAGATCTGGGGCGGCCCCAGCATTTT. Protein sequence: CATSRDLGRPQHF.

In DNA form, the CDR3 reads TGTGCCAGCAGCGCCTCAGGCTTGCCTTATGAAAAACTGTTTTTT. Residues: CASSASGLPYEKLFF. V gene TRBV9 combines with J gene TRBJ1-4, with no clear D. The V and J ends lost 3 bases and 6 bases respectively, with 15 bases between them. CDR3 size: 15 residues. The V gene's germline CDR1 is SGDLS and CDR2 YYNGEE.

DNA for the CDR3: TGTGCCAGCAGCTATTCCGGGACAATCGTGGGGGAGACCCAGTACTTC. It translates to CASSYSGTIVGETQYF. The chain couples TRBV5-5 to TRBJ2-5; tentative D call: TRBD1 (6 bases). Deletions cut 3 bases from V and 5 bases from J, with 20 bases between. CDR1 is SGHKS and CDR2 is YYEKEE in the germline V gene (reference sequence). CDR3 length equals 16 residues. The complete variable domain, with remaining parts taken from reference TRBV5-5 and TRBJ2-5, reads DAGVTQSPTHLIKTRGQQVTLRCSPISGHKSVSWYQQVLGQGPQFIFQYYEKEERGRGNFPDRFSARQFPNYSSELNVNALLLGDSALYLCASSYSGTIVGETQYFGPGTRLLVL.

The V call is TRBV7-2, the J call TRBJ1-1, with 9 bases matching TRBD1. Trimming removed 3 bases from V and 1 base from J; junction bases left unmatched: 0. The CDR3 contains 14 residues. Per the germline V gene, CDR1 is SGHTA and CDR2 is FQGNSA. In DNA, the CDR3 is TGTGCCAGCAGCTTGGACAGGGGGAACACTGAAGCTTTCTTT. The encoded protein is CASSLDRGNTEAFF.

This clone appeared once. The chain has TRBV12-3 or TRBV12-4 and TRBJ1-2; no definite D call. The V end lost 5 bases, the J end lost 8 bases, and 9 bases lay between the germline ends. The length of the CDR3 is 11 residues. The CDR3 nucleotides read TGTGCCAGCAGTCCCCTCGGGGGCTACACCTTC. This sequence encodes CASSPLGGYTF.

This clone was seen only once. The V call is TRBV4-1, the J call TRBJ2-7, with 9 bases aligning to TRBD2. The germline V gene encodes CDR1 MGHRA and CDR2 YSYEKL. CDR3 length equals 16 residues. The trim removed 6 bases at V and 1 base at J, leaving 10 bases unmatched. CDR3 bases: TGCGCCAGCAGTCCAAGTTCGACTAGCGGATCCTACGAGCAGTACTTC. The encoded protein is CASSPSSTSGSYEQYF.

The chain carries TRBV4-1 and TRBJ2-5; TRBD2 matches 15 bases. V trimming: 4 bases; J trimming: 2 bases; junction bases outside the gene matches: 8. CDR3 length: 18 residues. CDR1 is MGHRA, CDR2 YSYEKL, per germline. DNA for the CDR3: TGCGCCAGCAGCCTCCGGACTAGCGGGGGGGCGGGGCAAGAGACCCAGTACTTC. Protein: CASSLRTSGGAGQETQYF.

The chain joins TRBV5-1 to TRBJ2-2, with 8 bases fitting TRBD1. This CDR3 is built from 16 residues. CDR1 and CDR2 from the germline V gene are SGHRS and YFSETQ. After removal of 5 bases from V and 7 bases from J, the junction contained 13 bases not matched to a gene. CDR3 coding DNA: TGCGCCAGCAGTTTCGAAGGACAGGGCCGTTTCGGGGAGCTGTTTTTT. Protein: CASSFEGQGRFGELFF. Full variable domain (outside the CDR3, taken from reference TRBV5-1 and TRBJ2-2): KAGVTQTPRYLIKTRGQQVTLSCSPISGHRSVSWYQQTPGQGLQFLFEYFSETQRNKGNFPGRFSGRQFSNSRSEMNVSTLELGDSALYLCASSFEGQGRFGELFFGEGSRLTVL.

This chain uses TRBV11-2 with TRBJ1-1; 9 bases are a match to TRBD1. Trimming at V came to 5 bases and at J to 5 bases, leaving 6 bases not matched to a gene. Germline lookup yields CDR1 SGHAT and CDR2 FQNNGV. This CDR3 spans 14 amino acids. DNA for the CDR3: TGTGCCAGCAGCCCAAACAGGGGGCGTACTGAAGCTTTCTTT. This sequence encodes CASSPNRGRTEAFF.

V is TRBV5-5 and J is TRBJ2-5; weak D call: TRBD1 (5 bases). The CDR3 runs 16 residues. Per germline, CDR1 SGHKS and CDR2 YYEKEE (reference sequence). With 4 bases removed from V and 5 bases from J, the gap between germline ends came to 21 bases. The CDR3, as DNA: TGTGCCAGCAGCCCAGTAGGCAGCAGGGATGGGGAGACCCAGTACTTC. Translating it yields CASSPVGSRDGETQYF.

The chain carries TRBV7-2 and TRBJ2-1; D perhaps matches TRBD2 (6 bases). The length of the CDR3 is 14 residues. Germline lookup yields CDR1 SGHTA and CDR2 FQGNSA. Trimming took 4 bases from V and 6 from J, leaving 13 bases between them. This CDR3 reads CASSSGLLGNEQFF. Here the CDR3 DNA reads TGTGCCAGCAGCTCGGGACTCCTCGGCAATGAGCAGTTCTTC.

The V and J genes are TRBV9 and TRBJ2-1, with unresolved D. Trimming took 0 bases from V and 9 from J, leaving 10 bases between them. The CDR3 covers 13 residues. The germline CDR1 and CDR2 sequences are SGDLS and YYNGEE. CDR3 bases: TGTGCCAGCAGCGTAGTACCGCAGGCTGAGCAGTTCTTC. Protein sequence: CASSVVPQAEQFF. The full variable domain, rest sourced from reference TRBV9 and TRBJ2-1, is DSGVTQTPKHLITATGQRVTLRCSPRSGDLSVYWYQQSLDQGLQFLIQYYNGEERAKGNILERFSAQQFPDLHSELNLSSLELGDSALYFCASSVVPQAEQFFGPGTRLTVL.

V gene TRBV27 combines with J gene TRBJ1-1, with 11 nucleotides matching TRBD1. V shed 6 bases and J 11 bases; nucleotides not matched to a gene: 17. This CDR3 is 16 amino acids long. CDR1 is MNHEY and CDR2 is SMNVEV in the germline V gene (reference sequence). The CDR3 DNA is TGTGCCAGCAGCCGCGATCTGAGCGGGACAGGGGGATTGGCTTTCTTT. It yields the protein CASSRDLSGTGGLAFF.

A word on this clone: This CDR3 is also generated by other DNA sequences in the sample. The V and J genes are TRBV14 and TRBJ2-5, with a tentative D call TRBD2 (6 bases). CDR1 and CDR2 from the germline V gene are SGHDN and FVKESK. CDR3 length: 13 residues. With 4 bases removed from V and 1 base from J, the gap between germline ends came to 7 bases. The CDR3 sequence: CASSPGLQETQYF. The CDR3 DNA reads TGTGCCAGCAGCCCGGGACTCCAAGAGACCCAGTACTTC. Using reference TRBV14 and TRBJ2-5 for the parts outside the CDR3, the full variable domain is EAGVTQFPSHSVIEKGQTVTLRCDPISGHDNLYWYRRVMGKEIKFLLHFVKESKQDESGMPNNRFLAERTGGTYSTLKVQPAELEDSGVYFCASSPGLQETQYFGPGTRLLVL.

The chain has TRBV14 and TRBJ2-5; 9 bases align to TRBD2. From germline, CDR1 is SGHDN and CDR2 FVKESK. Trimming removed 0 bases from V and 7 bases from J; junction bases left unmatched: 18. The CDR3 consists of 19 residues. The CDR3 region has the DNA TGTGCCAGCAGCCAAGACCTGTTGGGGAGCGGGGGGCCAGATGGGACCCAGTACTTC. Amino acid sequence: CASSQDLLGSGGPDGTQYF.

The chain employs TRBV29-1 and TRBJ1-2; D gene unclear. The CDR3 is 12 amino acids. V was pared by 3 bases and J by 3 bases, with 8 bases between. CDR1 is SQVTM and CDR2 is ANQGSEA in the germline V gene. The DNA of the CDR3 is TGCAGCGTTGAGGCGGTTTACTATGGCTACACCTTC. Translation: CSVEAVYYGYTF.